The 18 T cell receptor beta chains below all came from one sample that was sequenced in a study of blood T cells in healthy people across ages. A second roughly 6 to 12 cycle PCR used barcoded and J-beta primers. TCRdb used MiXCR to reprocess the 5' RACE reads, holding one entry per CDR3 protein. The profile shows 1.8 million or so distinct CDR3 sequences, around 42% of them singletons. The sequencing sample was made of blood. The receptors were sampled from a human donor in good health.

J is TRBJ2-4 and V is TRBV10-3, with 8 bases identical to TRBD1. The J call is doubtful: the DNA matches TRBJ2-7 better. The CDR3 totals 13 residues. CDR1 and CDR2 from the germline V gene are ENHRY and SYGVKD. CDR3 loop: CAIKPGQVYEQYF. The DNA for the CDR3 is TGTGCCATCAAACCGGGACAGGTCTACGAGCAGTACTTC.

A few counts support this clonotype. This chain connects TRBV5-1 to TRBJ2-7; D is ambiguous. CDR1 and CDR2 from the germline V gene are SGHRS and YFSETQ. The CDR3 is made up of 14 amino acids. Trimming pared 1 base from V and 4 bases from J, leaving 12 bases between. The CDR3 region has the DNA TGCGCCAGCAGCTTGACCCCCGGGTCTTACGAGCAGTACTTC. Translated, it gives CASSLTPGSYEQYF.

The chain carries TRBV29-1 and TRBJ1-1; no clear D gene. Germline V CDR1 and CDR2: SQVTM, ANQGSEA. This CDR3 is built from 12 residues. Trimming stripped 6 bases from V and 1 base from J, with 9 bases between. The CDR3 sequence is CSVSRWNTEAFF. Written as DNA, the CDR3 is TGCAGCGTAAGCAGGTGGAACACTGAAGCTTTCTTT.

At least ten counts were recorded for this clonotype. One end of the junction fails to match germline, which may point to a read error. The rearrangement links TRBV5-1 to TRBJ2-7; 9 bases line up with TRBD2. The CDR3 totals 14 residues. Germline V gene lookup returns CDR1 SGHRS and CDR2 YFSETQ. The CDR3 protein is CASSFGGGVYEQYF. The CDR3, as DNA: TGTGCCAGCAGCTTCGGCGGGGGGGTCTACGAGCAGTACTTC.

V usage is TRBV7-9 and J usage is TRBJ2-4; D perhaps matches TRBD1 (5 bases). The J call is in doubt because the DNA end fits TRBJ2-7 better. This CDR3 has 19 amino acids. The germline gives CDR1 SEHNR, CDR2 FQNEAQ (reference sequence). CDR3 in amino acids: CASSQTSVRSGPLKYEQYF. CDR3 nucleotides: TGTGCCAGCAGCCAAACCTCCGTCCGATCAGGGCCCCTTAAGTACGAGCAGTACTTC.

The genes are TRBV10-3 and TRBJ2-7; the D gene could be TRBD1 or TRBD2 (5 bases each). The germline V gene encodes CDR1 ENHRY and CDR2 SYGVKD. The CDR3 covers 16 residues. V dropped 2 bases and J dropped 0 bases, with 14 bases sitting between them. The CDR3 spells CAISEIGSGRSYEQYF. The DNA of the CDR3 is TGTGCCATCAGTGAGATCGGGTCGGGGCGCTCCTACGAGCAGTACTTC.

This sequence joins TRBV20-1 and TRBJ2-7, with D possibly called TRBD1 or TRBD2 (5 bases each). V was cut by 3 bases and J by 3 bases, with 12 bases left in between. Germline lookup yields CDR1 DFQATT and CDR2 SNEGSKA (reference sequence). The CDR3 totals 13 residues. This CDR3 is CSASPGPLYEQYF. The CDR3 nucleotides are TGCAGTGCTAGCCCGGGACCCCTCTACGAGCAGTACTTC.

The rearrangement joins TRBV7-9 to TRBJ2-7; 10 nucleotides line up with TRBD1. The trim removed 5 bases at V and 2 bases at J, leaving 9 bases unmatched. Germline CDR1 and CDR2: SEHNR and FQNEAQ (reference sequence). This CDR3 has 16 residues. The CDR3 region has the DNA TGTGCCAGCAGCACCGCAACCGGGACAGGGGCCTACGAGCAGTACTTC. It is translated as CASSTATGTGAYEQYF. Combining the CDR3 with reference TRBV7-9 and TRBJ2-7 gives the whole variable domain DTGVSQNPRHKITKRGQNVTFRCDPISEHNRLYWYRQTLGQGPEFLTYFQNEAQLEKSRLLSDRFSAERPKGSFSTLEIQRTEQGDSAMYLCASSTATGTGAYEQYFGPGTRLTVT.

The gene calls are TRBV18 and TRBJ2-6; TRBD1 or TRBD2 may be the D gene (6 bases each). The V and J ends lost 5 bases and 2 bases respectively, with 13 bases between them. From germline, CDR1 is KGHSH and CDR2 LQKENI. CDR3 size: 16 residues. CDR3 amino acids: CASSDVRGPGANVLTF. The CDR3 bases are TGTGCCAGCTCAGACGTCCGGGGGCCTGGGGCCAACGTCCTGACTTTC.

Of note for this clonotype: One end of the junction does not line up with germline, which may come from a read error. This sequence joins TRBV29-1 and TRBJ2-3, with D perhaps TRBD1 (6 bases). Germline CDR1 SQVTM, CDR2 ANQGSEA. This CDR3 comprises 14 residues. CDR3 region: CSGGTSISTDTQDF. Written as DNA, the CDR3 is TGCAGCGGGGGGACATCCATAAGCACAGATACGCAGGATTTT.

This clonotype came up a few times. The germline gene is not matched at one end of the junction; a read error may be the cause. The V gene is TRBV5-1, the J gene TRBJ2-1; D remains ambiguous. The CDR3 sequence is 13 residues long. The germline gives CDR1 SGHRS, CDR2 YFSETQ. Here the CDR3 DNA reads TGCGCCAGCAGGTTGGAAGCCTACAATGAGCAGTTCTTC. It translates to CASRLEAYNEQFF.

CDR3: CSARETLYNEQFF. The CDR3 DNA reads TGCAGTGCTAGAGAAACTCTCTACAATGAGCAGTTCTTC. The V gene is TRBV20-1, the J gene TRBJ2-1, with no clear D. Trimming pared 0 bases from V and 3 bases from J, leaving 6 bases between. Germline CDR1 is DFQATT and CDR2 is SNEGSKA (reference sequence). The CDR3 has 13 amino acids.

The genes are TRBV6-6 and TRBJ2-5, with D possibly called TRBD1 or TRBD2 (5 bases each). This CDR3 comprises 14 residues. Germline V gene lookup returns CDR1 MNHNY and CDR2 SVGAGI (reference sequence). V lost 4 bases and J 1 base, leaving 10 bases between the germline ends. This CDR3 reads CASSWDRLQETQYF. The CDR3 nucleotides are TGTGCCAGCAGTTGGGACCGCCTCCAAGAGACCCAGTACTTC.

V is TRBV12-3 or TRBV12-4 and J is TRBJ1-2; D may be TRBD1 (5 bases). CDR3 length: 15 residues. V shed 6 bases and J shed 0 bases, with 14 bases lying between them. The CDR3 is CASRPGGTPNYGYTF. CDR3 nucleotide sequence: TGTGCCAGCAGGCCGGGGGGTACGCCTAACTATGGCTACACCTTC.

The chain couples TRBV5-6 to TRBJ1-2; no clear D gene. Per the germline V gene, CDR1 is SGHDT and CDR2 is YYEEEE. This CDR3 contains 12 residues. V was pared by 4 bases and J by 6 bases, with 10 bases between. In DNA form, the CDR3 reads TGTGCCAGCAGCGGTAGCATCCATGGCTACACCTTC. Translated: CASSGSIHGYTF.

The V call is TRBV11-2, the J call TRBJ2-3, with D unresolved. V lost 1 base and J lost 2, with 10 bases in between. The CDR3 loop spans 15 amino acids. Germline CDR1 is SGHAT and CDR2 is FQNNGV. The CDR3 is CASSLVNAPTDTQYF. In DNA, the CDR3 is TGTGCCAGCAGCTTAGTAAACGCCCCCACAGATACGCAGTATTTT.

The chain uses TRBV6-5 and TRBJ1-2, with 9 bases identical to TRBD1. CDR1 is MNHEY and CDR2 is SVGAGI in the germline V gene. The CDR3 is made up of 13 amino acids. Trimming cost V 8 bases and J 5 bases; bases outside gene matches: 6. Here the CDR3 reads CASYTGGWYGYTF. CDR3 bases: TGTGCCAGCTATACAGGGGGCTGGTATGGCTACACCTTC.

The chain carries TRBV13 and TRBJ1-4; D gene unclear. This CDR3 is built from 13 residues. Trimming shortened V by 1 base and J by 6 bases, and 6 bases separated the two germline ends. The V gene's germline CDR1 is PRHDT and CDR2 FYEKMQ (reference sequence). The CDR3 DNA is TGTGCCAGCAGCTTAGTAGGTTATGAAAAACTGTTTTTT. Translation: CASSLVGYEKLFF.